What follows are 12 T cell receptor beta chains derived from one specimen sequenced in a study of OX40 agonist ivuxolimab in advanced cancers. TCRdb's table, derived via immunoSEQ multiplex PCR, lists solely in-frame clones and lacks some. The top ten clones hold just over 14% of a sample with about 71,000 clones, approximately 91% of them seen once. This sample comprised CD4+ or CD8+ T cells sorted from blood, obtained in a trial of the OX40 agonist ivuxolimab. These receptors were obtained from an adult with an advanced solid tumor such as melanoma, head and neck, liver or kidney cancer.

This clone was counted once. The chain couples TRBV27 to TRBJ2-7; D is perhaps TRBD1 or TRBD2 (5 bases each). Germline V CDR1 and CDR2: MNHEY, SMNVEV (reference sequence). Deletions cut 5 bases from V and 4 bases from J, with 12 bases between. CDR3 length equals 13 residues. The CDR3 nucleotides are TGTGCCAGCAGTCAAGGGACCTTATACGAGCAGTACTTC. As protein: CASSQGTLYEQYF.

This chain uses TRBV5-6 with TRBJ1-1, with 9 nucleotides matching TRBD1. The CDR3 length is 16 residues. From germline, CDR1 is SGHDT and CDR2 YYEEEE. The trim removed 3 bases at V and 0 bases at J, leaving 6 bases unmatched. For the CDR3, the DNA is TGTGCCAGCAGCTCCTATGACAGGGGGATGAACACTGAAGCTTTCTTT. It translates to CASSSYDRGMNTEAFF.

The chain employs TRBV9 and TRBJ2-3; 12 bases are shared with TRBD2. The CDR3 sequence is 17 residues long. V shed 4 bases, J shed 0 bases, and the junction held 6 bases outside the gene matches. The germline CDR1 and CDR2 sequences are SGDLS and YYNGEE. CDR3 protein: CASSPQLAGGSTDTQYF. The DNA of the CDR3 is TGTGCCAGCAGCCCCCAACTAGCGGGAGGAAGCACAGATACGCAGTATTTT.

V and J are TRBV10-3 and TRBJ1-5; D uncertain. Germline V CDR1 and CDR2: ENHRY, SYGVKD. This CDR3 spans 14 amino acids. The V end lost 3 bases, the J end lost 6 bases, and 12 bases lay between the germline ends. CDR3 DNA sequence: TGTGCCATCAGTGATGTCGGGGAGGGTCAGCCCCAGCATTTT. Translating gives CAISDVGEGQPQHF.

V and J are TRBV15 and TRBJ2-7; D is possibly TRBD1 or TRBD2 (5 bases each). CDR3 length equals 15 residues. Trimming pared 0 bases from V and 6 bases from J, leaving 15 bases between. Germline assignment: CDR1 LNHNV and CDR2 YYDKDF (reference sequence). The CDR3 DNA is TGTGCCACCAGCAGAGATATTTCAGGGAGTAGCGAGCAGTACTTC. Residues: CATSRDISGSSEQYF.

The V gene is TRBV5-6, the J gene TRBJ1-2; no definite D call. V shed 1 base and J shed 4 bases, with 14 bases lying between them. The V gene's germline CDR1 is SGHDT and CDR2 YYEEEE. The CDR3 extends over 15 amino acids. The CDR3 nucleotides are TGTGCCAGCAGCTTGCCCCGGGGAGTAGGCTATGGCTACACCTTC. It specifies CASSLPRGVGYGYTF. Together with reference TRBV5-6 and TRBJ1-2, the CDR3 gives the full variable domain: DAGVTQSPTHLIKTRGQQVTLRCSPKSGHDTVSWYQQALGQGPQFIFQYYEEEERQRGNFPDRFSGHQFPNYSSELNVNALLLGDSALYLCASSLPRGVGYGYTFGSGTRLTVV.

The genes are TRBV2 and TRBJ1-5; TRBD1 matches 7 bases. The CDR3 extends over 14 amino acids. V lost 7 bases and J lost 5; bases outside the gene matches: 8. CDR1 SNHLY and CDR2 FYNNEI come from the germline V gene. The CDR3 DNA is TGTGCCAGCAACGCCGGGACAGAGTATCAGCCCCAGCATTTT. Its translation is CASNAGTEYQPQHF.

CDR3: CASRVAGGLTYEQYF. In DNA form, the CDR3 reads TGTGCCAGCAGAGTAGCGGGAGGACTAACCTACGAGCAGTACTTC. The chain has TRBV6-6 and TRBJ2-7; 10 bases match TRBD2. CDR3 size: 15 residues. V gave up 6 bases and J gave up 2 bases; unmatched junction bases: 7. The germline CDR1 and CDR2 sequences are MNHNY and SVGAGI (reference sequence).

V gene TRBV28 combines with J gene TRBJ2-7, with 10 bases identical to TRBD1. J gave up 0 bases and V 6 bases, and 11 bases lay outside the gene matches. Germline V CDR1 and CDR2: MDHEN, SYDVKM. The CDR3 is 17 residues long. CDR3 coding DNA: TGTGCCAGCAGCACAGGTGGGGGGACAGGGGACTCCTACGAGCAGTACTTC. Its protein product is CASSTGGGTGDSYEQYF.

This rearrangement joins TRBV10-3 to TRBJ2-7; TRBD1 aligns across 10 bases. The ends lost 4 bases at V and 1 base at J; junction bases unmatched: 16. Germline values: CDR1 ENHRY, CDR2 SYGVKD. CDR3 length: 19 residues. CDR3 sequence (DNA): TGTGCCATCAGTGGGGACAGGGGACTCAGTACTATTCGATCCTACGAGCAGTACTTC. This translates into CAISGDRGLSTIRSYEQYF.

The chain couples TRBV27 to TRBJ2-1; D is unresolved. Germline V gives CDR1 MNHEY, CDR2 SMNVEV (reference sequence). V gave up 6 bases and J gave up 5 bases, with 5 bases separating them. The CDR3 sequence is 11 residues long. The chain's CDR3 is CASRRNNEQFF. DNA of the CDR3: TGTGCCAGCAGAAGGAACAATGAGCAGTTCTTC.

The sample holds one count of this clone. The gene calls are TRBV7-9 and TRBJ2-7; D may match TRBD1 or TRBD2 (5 bases each). This CDR3 comprises 13 residues. Germline CDR1 SEHNR, CDR2 FQNEAQ (reference sequence). V gave up 2 bases and J gave up 7 bases, with 12 bases separating them. This CDR3 is CASSLPGTVEQYF. CDR3 nucleotide sequence: TGTGCCAGCAGCTTACCAGGGACGGTAGAGCAGTACTTC.